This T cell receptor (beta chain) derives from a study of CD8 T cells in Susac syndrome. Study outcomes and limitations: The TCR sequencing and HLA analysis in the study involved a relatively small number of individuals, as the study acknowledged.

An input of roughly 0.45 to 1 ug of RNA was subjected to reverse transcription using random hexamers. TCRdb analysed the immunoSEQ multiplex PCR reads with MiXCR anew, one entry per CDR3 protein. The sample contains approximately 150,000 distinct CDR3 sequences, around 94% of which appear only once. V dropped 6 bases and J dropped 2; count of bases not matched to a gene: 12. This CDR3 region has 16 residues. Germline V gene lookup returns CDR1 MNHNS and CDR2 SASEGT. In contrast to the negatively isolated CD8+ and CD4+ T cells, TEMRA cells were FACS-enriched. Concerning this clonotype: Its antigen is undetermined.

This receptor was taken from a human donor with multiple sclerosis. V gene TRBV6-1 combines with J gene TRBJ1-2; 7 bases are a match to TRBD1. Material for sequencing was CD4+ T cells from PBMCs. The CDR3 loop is CASSSGLRGQNYGYTF. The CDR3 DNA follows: TGTGCCAGCAGCTCCGGTTTGAGGGGGCAAAACTATGGCTACACCTTC.